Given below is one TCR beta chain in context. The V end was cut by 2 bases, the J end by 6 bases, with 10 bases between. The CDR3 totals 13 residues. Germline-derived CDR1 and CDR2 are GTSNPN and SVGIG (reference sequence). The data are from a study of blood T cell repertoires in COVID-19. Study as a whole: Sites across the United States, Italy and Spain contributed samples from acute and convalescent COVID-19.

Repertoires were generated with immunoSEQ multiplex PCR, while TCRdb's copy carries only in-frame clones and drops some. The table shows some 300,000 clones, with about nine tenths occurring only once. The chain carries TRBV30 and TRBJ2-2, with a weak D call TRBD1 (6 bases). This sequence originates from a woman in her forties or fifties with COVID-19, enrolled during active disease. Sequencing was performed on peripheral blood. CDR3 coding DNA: TGTGCCTGGAGTTTTACAGGGTCCGGGGAGCTGTTTTTT. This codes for CAWSFTGSGELFF.